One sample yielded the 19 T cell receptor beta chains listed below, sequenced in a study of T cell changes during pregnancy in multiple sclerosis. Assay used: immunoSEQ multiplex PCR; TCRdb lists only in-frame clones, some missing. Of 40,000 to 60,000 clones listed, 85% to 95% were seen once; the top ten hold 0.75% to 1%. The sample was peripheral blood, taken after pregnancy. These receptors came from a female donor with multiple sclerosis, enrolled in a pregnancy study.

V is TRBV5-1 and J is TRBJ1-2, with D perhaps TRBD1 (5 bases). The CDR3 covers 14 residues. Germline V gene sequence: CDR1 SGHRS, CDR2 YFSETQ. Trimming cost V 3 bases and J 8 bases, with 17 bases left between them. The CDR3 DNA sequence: TGCGCCAGCAGCTCGGAACAGGCCCTTGGGGGCTACACCTTC. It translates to CASSSEQALGGYTF.

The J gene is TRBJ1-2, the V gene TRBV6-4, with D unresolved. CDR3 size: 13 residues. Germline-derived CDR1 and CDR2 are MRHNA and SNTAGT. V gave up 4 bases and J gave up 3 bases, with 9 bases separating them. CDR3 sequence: CASSATGDYGYTF. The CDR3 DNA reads TGTGCCAGCAGTGCGACCGGAGACTATGGCTACACCTTC.

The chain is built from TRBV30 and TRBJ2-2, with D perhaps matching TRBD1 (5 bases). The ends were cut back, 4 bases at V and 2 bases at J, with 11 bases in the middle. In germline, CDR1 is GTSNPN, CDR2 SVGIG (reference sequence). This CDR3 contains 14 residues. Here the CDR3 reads CAWKGVLNTGELFF. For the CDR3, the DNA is TGTGCCTGGAAAGGGGTACTTAACACCGGGGAGCTGTTTTTT.

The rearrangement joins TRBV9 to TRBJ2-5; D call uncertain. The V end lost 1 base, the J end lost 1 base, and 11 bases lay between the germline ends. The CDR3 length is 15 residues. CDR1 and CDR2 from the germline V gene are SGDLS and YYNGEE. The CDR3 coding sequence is TGTGCCAGCAGCGTAAGGCTAGGCTTCCAAGAGACCCAGTACTTC. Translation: CASSVRLGFQETQYF.

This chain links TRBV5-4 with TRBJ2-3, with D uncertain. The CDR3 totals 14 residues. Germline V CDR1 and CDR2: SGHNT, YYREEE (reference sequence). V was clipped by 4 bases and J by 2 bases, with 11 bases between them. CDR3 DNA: TGTGCCAGCAGCCTATCTCCCAACACAGATACGCAGTATTTT. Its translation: CASSLSPNTDTQYF.

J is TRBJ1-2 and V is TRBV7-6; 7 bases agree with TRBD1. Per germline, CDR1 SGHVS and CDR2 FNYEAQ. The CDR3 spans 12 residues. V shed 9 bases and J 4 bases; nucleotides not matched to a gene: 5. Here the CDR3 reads CASGQAGYGYTF. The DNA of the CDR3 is TGTGCCAGTGGACAGGCGGGCTATGGCTACACCTTC.

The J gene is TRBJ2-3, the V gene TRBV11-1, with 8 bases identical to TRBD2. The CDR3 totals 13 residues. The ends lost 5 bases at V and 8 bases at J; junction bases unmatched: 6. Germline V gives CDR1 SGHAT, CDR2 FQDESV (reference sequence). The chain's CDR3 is CASSPSRGGTQYF. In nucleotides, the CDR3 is TGTGCCAGCAGCCCCTCCCGGGGGGGTACGCAGTATTTT.

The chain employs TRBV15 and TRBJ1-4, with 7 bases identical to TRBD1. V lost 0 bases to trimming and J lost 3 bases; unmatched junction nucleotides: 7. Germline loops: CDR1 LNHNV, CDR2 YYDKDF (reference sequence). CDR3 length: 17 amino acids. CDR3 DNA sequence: TGTGCCACCAGCAGAGATCTCGGCAGGGGGGCTAATGAAAAACTGTTTTTT. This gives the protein CATSRDLGRGANEKLFF.

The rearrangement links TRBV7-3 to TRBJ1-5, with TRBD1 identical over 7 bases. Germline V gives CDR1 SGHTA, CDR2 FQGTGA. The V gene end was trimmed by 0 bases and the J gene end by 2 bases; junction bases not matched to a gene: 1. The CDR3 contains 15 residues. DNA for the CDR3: TGTGCCAGCAGCTTAACCGACAGGGGCAATCAGCCCCAGCATTTT. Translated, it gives CASSLTDRGNQPQHF.

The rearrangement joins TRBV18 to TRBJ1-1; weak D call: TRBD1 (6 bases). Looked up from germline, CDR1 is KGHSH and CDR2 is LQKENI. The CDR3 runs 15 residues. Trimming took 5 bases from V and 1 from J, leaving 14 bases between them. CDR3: CASSNRERWNTEAFF. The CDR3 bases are TGTGCCAGCTCAAACAGGGAGAGATGGAACACTGAAGCTTTCTTT.

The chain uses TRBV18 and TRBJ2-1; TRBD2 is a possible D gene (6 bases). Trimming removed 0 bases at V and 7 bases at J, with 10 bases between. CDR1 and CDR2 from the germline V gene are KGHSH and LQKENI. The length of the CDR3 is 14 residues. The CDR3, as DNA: TGTGCCAGCTCACCACCGAACGGGGGTAATGAGCAGTTCTTC. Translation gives CASSPPNGGNEQFF.

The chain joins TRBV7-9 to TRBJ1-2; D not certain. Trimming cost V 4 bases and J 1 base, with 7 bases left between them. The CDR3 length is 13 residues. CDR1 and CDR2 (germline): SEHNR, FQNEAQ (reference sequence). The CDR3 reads CASSSSYNYGYTF. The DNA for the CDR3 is TGTGCCAGCAGCTCCTCCTATAACTATGGCTACACCTTC.

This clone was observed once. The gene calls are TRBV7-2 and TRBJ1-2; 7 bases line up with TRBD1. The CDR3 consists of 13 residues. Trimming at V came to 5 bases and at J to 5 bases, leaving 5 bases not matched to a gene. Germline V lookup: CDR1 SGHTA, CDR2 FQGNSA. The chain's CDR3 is CASSPDREYGYTF. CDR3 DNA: TGTGCCAGCAGCCCTGACAGGGAATATGGCTACACCTTC.

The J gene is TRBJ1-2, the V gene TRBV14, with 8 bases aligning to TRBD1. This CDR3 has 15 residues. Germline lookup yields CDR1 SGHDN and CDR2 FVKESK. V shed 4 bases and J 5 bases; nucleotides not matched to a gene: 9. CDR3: CASSPPGQVGYGYTF. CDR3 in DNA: TGTGCCAGCAGCCCTCCGGGACAGGTGGGATATGGCTACACCTTC.

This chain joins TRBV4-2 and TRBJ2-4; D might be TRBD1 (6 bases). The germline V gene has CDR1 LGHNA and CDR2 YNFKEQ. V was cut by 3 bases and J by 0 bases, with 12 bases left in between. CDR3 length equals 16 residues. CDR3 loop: CASSHGAGVAKNIQYF. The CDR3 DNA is TGTGCCAGCAGCCATGGTGCAGGGGTAGCCAAAAACATTCAGTACTTC.

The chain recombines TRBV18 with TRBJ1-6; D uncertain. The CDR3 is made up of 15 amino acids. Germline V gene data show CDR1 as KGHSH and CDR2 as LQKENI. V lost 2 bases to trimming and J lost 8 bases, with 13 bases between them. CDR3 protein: CASSPKTASDSPLHF. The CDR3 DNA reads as TGTGCCAGCTCACCAAAAACTGCCTCGGATTCACCCCTCCACTTT.

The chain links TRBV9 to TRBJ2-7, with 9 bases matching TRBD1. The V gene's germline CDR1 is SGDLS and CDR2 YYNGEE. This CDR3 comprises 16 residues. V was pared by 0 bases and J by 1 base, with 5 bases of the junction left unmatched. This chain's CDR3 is CASSVGEGQGSYEQYF. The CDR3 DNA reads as TGTGCCAGCAGCGTAGGGGAAGGACAGGGGTCCTACGAGCAGTACTTC.

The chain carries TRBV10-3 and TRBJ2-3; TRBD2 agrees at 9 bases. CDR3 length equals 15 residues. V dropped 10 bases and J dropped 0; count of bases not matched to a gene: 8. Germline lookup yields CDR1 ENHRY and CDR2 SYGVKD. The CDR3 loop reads CASVAGEHSTDTQYF. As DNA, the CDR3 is TGTGCCAGCGTAGCGGGGGAACATAGCACAGATACGCAGTATTTT.

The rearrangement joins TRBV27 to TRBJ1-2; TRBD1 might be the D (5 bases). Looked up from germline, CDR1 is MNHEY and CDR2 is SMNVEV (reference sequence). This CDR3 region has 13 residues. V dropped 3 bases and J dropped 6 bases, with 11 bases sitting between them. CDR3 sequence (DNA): TGTGCCAGCAGTTTTCAGGGTAGAAATGGCTACACCTTC. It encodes CASSFQGRNGYTF.